This T cell receptor (beta chain) was found in a study of spatial heterogeneity in lung cancer. Study information: Averaged across combinations, each unique TCR and UMI pairing appeared more than ten times in raw reads, which were uncorrected.

General observations from the study: Tallies of expanded TCRs, which were sorted into ubiquitous and regional groups, correlated with counts of ubiquitous and regional nonsynonymous mutations, respectively. Tumors with more nonsynonymous mutations had more expanded intratumoral alpha and beta TCRs.

Noted time point: sample taken at primary tumor resection. From tumor, nontumor lung or frozen PBMC, whole RNA was taken unsorted for sequencing. MiXCR, run by TCRdb on the 5' RACE reads, gives a single entry per CDR3 protein. The sample consists of about 16,000 distinct CDR3 sequences, approximately 6.8% of them appearing once. About this clonotype: Its antigen is unknown. This beta chain slipped into a library made for alpha chains as a stray read, so its size is not meaningful.

CDR3 length: 13 amino acids. V was pared by 6 bases and J by 3 bases, with 11 bases between. Germline assignment: CDR1 MNHEY and CDR2 SVGEGT. J is TRBJ1-1 and V is TRBV6-2 or TRBV6-3; no definite D call. The sequencing used lung tumor tissue, collected at surgery. The sequence came from a female donor with early-stage non-small cell lung cancer. The CDR3 sequence is CASSPLWDTEAFF. CDR3 in DNA: TGTGCCAGCAGCCCCCTTTGGGACACTGAAGCTTTCTTT.